The clone carrying this T cell receptor (beta chain) has more than one count but fewer than ten. The antigen remains undetermined. These data originate in a study of shared clonotypes between healthy human individuals. Profiling relied on immunoSEQ multiplex PCR, and the TCRdb table lists in-frame clones only, not all of them. Among about 710,000 clones listed, 72% were seen once. Study observations and caveats: Enrolling few donors narrowed the genetic and exposure-history diversity that was represented. Despite large depth, sorted-subset datasets appeared incompletely sequenced.

The CDR3 extends over 16 amino acids. Germline CDR1 SGHNT, CDR2 YENEEA. V shed 5 bases and J shed 2 bases, with 16 bases lying between them. Material: memory CD4+ T cells sorted from blood. Regarding subset: CD45RA-negative fraction. The chain has TRBV11-3 and TRBJ1-5, with D possibly being TRBD1 (5 bases). This receptor was obtained from a woman younger than 45 in good health. CDR3 residues: CASSVRGGMGNQPQHF. CDR3 in DNA: TGTGCCAGCAGCGTCCGGGGGGGGATGGGCAATCAGCCCCAGCATTTT.